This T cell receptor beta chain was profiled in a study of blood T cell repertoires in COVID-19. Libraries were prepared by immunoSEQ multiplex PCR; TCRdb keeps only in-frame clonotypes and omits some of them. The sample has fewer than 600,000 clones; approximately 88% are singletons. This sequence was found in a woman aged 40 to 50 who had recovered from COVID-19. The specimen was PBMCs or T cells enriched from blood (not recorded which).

As DNA, the CDR3 is TGTGCCAGCAGGCACCGGGGGGGGAATGAGCAGTTCTTC. Protein: CASRHRGGNEQFF. The chain joins TRBV27 to TRBJ2-1; 8 bases line up with TRBD2. CDR3 length equals 13 residues. From germline, CDR1 is MNHEY and CDR2 SMNVEV (reference sequence). Trimming took 6 bases from V and 7 from J; bases not matched to a gene: 5.